Given below is one TCR beta chain in context. What it recognizes is unknown. This sample was taken from a study of cytomegalovirus exposure and HLA in healthy donors. About the study: In an early release, HLA-typed donors contributed some 88 million unique TCR sequences. Study results and caveats: The study designated 150 or so TCR beta chains cytomegalovirus-associated.

The V gene's germline CDR1 is MNHNY and CDR2 SVGAGI (reference sequence). V gave up 10 bases and J gave up 8 bases, with 17 bases separating them. This CDR3 is built from 12 residues. PCR employed 60 Vbeta and 13 Jbeta primers. This table comes from immunoSEQ multiplex PCR, and its TCRdb copy is limited to in-frame clones, with some not included. The table has 210,000 or so clones, 70% to 90% seen once; the top ten hold 0.2% to 0.25%. The chain is built from TRBV6-6 and TRBJ1-2; TRBD1 might be the D (6 bases). This TCR derives from a girl aged 2-10 years in good health and CMV-seronegative. Sequenced input: PBMCs. In DNA form, the CDR3 reads TGTGCCATCCGGACAGCGGGAGGCGGCTACACCTTC. Translation: CAIRTAGGGYTF.